The 8 T cell receptor beta chains reported below all come from one sample, sequenced in a study of identical twins. TCRdb reprocessed the 5' RACE reads via MiXCR and lists one record per CDR3 protein. Here the sample spans roughly 490,000 distinct CDR3 sequences, 14% being singletons. These data also featured in a second study, about yellow fever vaccine responses in identical twins.

Sequencing was carried out using CD4+ T cells sorted from blood. The receptors stem from a woman younger than 30 in good health.

This clonotype turned up a few times. The V call is TRBV3-1, the J call TRBJ2-3, with TRBD2 identical over 7 bases. Germline CDR1 reads LGHDT; CDR2 reads YNNKEL (reference sequence). Trimming removed 4 bases from V and 1 base from J; junction bases left unmatched: 5. CDR3 size: 15 residues. This CDR3 is CASSRASGRTDTQYF. The CDR3 bases are TGTGCCAGCAGCCGGGCTAGCGGACGCACAGATACGCAGTATTTT.

The chain links TRBV12-3 or TRBV12-4 to TRBJ2-7; maybe TRBD2 (6 bases). The length of the CDR3 is 14 residues. V lost 1 base and J 5 bases, leaving 12 bases between the germline ends. The CDR3 nucleotides read TGTGCCAGCAGTTTAGGGCTAGCGATGCACGAGCAGTACTTC. Translated, it gives CASSLGLAMHEQYF.

In this sample, this clonotype turned up a few times. This chain connects TRBV27 to TRBJ1-5; D unclear. V lost 4 bases to trimming and J lost 2 bases, with 6 bases between them. Germline-derived CDR1 and CDR2 are MNHEY and SMNVEV (reference sequence). The CDR3 has 13 residues. The CDR3 here is CASSSLRNQPQHF. The CDR3 DNA is TGTGCCAGCAGTTCCCTGCGCAATCAGCCCCAGCATTTT.

This clonotype has only one observation. The rearrangement joins TRBV7-8 to TRBJ2-3; TRBD2 matches 9 bases. The length of the CDR3 is 15 residues. V lost 2 bases and J lost 5; bases outside the gene matches: 5. Germline V gives CDR1 SGHVS, CDR2 FQNEAQ. CDR3 region: CASSLNSGGGDTQYF. The CDR3 DNA reads TGTGCCAGCAGCTTAAATAGCGGGGGTGGAGATACGCAGTATTTT.

The rearrangement joins TRBV9 to TRBJ1-2; no clear D gene. V was cut by 0 bases and J by 3 bases, with 9 bases left in between. CDR1 and CDR2 from the germline V gene are SGDLS and YYNGEE. This CDR3 is 14 amino acids long. In DNA form, the CDR3 reads TGTGCCAGCAGCGTAGGGGTAGGAGACTATGGCTACACCTTC. Its translation: CASSVGVGDYGYTF.

The J gene is TRBJ2-5, the V gene TRBV28; possible D gene TRBD2, 6 bases. Looked up from germline, CDR1 is MDHEN and CDR2 is SYDVKM. The V end lost 11 bases, the J end lost 0 bases, and 10 bases lay between the germline ends. The CDR3 has 12 residues. The DNA for the CDR3 is TGTGCCGTCGGGGGACACCAAGAGACCCAGTACTTC. Amino acids: CAVGGHQETQYF. The complete variable domain, with remaining parts taken from reference TRBV28 and TRBJ2-5, reads DVKVTQSSRYLVKRTGEKVFLECVQDMDHENMFWYRQDPGLGLRLIYFSYDVKMKEKGDIPEGYSVSREKKERFSLILESASTNQTSMYLCAVGGHQETQYFGPGTRLLVL.

The chain has TRBV7-9 and TRBJ2-5, with a possible D match to TRBD1 (6 bases). This CDR3 spans 16 amino acids. The V gene lost 4 bases and the J gene lost 3 bases, with 18 bases spanning the gap. Germline V gene lookup returns CDR1 SEHNR and CDR2 FQNEAQ (reference sequence). CDR3 in amino acids: CASSYVPLRDKETQYF. The CDR3 region has the DNA TGTGCCAGCAGCTACGTTCCCCTCCGGGACAAAGAGACCCAGTACTTC.

This clonotype has only a few counts. The gene calls are TRBV5-1 and TRBJ2-3; TRBD1 is a possible D gene (8 bases). CDR3 length equals 15 residues. CDR1 SGHRS and CDR2 YFSETQ come from the germline V gene. Trimming took off 4 bases at V and 4 bases at J, with 16 bases between the two ends. CDR3: CASSTGQGGADTQYF. For the CDR3, the DNA is TGCGCCAGCAGCACCGGACAGGGAGGGGCAGATACGCAGTATTTT. Together with reference TRBV5-1 and TRBJ2-3, the CDR3 gives the full variable domain: KAGVTQTPRYLIKTRGQQVTLSCSPISGHRSVSWYQQTPGQGLQFLFEYFSETQRNKGNFPGRFSGRQFSNSRSEMNVSTLELGDSALYLCASSTGQGGADTQYFGPGTRLTVL.